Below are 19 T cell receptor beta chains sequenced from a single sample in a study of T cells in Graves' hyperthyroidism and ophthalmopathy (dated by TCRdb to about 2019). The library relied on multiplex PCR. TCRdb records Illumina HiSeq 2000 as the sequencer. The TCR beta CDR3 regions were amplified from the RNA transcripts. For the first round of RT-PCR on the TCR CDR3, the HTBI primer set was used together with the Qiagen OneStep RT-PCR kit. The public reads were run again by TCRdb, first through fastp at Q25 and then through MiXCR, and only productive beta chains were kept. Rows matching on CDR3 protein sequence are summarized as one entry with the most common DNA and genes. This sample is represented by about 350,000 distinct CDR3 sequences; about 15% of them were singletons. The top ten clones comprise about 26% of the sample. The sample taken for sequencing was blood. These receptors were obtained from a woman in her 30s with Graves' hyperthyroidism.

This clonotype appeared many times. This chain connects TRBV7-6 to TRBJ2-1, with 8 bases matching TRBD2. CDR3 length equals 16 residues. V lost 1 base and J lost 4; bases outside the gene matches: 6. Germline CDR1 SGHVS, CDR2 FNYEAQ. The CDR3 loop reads CASSLEAGAGYNEQFF. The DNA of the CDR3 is TGTGCCAGCAGCTTAGAAGCGGGAGCAGGTTACAATGAGCAGTTCTTC.

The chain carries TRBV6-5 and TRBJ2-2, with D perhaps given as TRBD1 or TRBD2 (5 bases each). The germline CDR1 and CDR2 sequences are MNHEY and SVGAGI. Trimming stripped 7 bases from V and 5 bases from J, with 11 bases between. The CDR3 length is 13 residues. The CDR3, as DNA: TGTGCCAGCAAGGGGAGTGTGACCGGGGAGCTGTTTTTT. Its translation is CASKGSVTGELFF.

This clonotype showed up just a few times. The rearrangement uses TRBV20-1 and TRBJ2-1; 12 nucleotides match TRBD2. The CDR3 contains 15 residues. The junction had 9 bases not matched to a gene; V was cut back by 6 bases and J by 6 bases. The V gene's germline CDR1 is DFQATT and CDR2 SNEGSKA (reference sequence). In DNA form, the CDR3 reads TGCAGTGCCATGACTAGCGGGAGTGTTGGCAATGAGCAGTTCTTC. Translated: CSAMTSGSVGNEQFF.

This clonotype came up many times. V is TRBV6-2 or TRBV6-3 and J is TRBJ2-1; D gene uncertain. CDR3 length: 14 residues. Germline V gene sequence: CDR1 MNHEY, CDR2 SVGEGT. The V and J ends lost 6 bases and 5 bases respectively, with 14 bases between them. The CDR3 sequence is CASRNPGPNNEQFF. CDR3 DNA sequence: TGTGCCAGCAGGAACCCAGGACCGAACAATGAGCAGTTCTTC.

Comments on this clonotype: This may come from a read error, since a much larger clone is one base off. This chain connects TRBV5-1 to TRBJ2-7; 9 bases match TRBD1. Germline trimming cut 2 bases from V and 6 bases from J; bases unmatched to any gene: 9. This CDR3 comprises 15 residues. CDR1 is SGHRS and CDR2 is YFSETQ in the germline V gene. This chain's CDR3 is CASSFWDRVTCEQYF. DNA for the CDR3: TGCGCCAGCAGCTTTTGGGACAGGGTGACCTGCGAGCAGTACTTC.

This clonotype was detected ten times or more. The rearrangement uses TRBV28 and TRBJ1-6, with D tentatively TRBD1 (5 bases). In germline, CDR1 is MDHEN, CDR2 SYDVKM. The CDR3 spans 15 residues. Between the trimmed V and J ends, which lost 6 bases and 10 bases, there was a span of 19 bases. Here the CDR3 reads CASSGGRGVESPLHF. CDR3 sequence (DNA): TGTGCCAGCAGCGGGGGACGGGGCGTGGAGTCACCCCTCCACTTT.

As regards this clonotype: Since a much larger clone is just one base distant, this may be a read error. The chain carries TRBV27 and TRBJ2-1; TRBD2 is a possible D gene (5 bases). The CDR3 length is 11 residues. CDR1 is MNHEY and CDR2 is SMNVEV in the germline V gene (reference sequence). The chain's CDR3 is CVSGQYNEQFF. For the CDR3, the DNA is TGTGTCAGCGGCCAGTACAATGAGCAGTTCTTC.

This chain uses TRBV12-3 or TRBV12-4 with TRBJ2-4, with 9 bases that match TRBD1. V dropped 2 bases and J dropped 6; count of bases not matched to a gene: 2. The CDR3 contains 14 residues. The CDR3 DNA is TGTGCCAGCAGTTTAAGGGGACAGGGAAACATTCAGTACTTC. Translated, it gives CASSLRGQGNIQYF.

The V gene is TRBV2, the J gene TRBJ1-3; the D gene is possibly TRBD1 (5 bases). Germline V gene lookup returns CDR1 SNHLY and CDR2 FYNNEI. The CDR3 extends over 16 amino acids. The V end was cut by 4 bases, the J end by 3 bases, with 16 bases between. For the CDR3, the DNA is TGTGCCAGCAGTGGCCGTGGGGGGTTAAGTGGAAACACCATATATTTT. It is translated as CASSGRGGLSGNTIYF.

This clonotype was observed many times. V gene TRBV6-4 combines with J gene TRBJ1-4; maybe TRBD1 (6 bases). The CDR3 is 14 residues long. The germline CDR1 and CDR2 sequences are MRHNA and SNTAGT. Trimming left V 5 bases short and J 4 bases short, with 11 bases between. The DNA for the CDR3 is TGTGCCAGCAGTTATACAGGGAGTAATGAAAAACTGTTTTTT. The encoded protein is CASSYTGSNEKLFF.

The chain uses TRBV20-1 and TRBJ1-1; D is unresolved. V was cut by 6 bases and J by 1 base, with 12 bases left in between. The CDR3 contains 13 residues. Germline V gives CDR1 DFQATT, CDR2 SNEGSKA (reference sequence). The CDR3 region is CSASGPRNTEAFF. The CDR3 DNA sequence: TGCAGTGCGTCCGGACCCCGGAACACTGAAGCTTTCTTT.

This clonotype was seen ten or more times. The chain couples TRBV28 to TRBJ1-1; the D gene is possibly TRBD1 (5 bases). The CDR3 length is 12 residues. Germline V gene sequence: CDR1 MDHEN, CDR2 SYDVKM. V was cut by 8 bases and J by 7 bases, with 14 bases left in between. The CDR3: CASGRRGGEAFF. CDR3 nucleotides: TGTGCCAGCGGGAGGAGGGGTGGTGAAGCTTTCTTT. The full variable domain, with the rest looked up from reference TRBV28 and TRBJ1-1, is DVKVTQSSRYLVKRTGEKVFLECVQDMDHENMFWYRQDPGLGLRLIYFSYDVKMKEKGDIPEGYSVSREKKERFSLILESASTNQTSMYLCASGRRGGEAFFGQGTRLTVV.

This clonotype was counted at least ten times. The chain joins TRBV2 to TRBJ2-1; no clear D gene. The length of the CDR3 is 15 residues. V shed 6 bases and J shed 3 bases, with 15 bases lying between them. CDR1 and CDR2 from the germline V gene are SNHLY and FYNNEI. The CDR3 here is CASRQRDESYNEQFF. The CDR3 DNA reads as TGTGCCAGCAGACAACGAGACGAAAGCTACAATGAGCAGTTCTTC.

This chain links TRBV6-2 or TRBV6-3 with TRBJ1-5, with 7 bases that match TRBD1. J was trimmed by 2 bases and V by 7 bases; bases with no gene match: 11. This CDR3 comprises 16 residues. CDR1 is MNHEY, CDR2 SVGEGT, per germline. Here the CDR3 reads CASNRDRAMGNQPQHF. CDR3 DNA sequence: TGTGCCAGCAATCGAGACAGGGCTATGGGCAATCAGCCCCAGCATTTT.

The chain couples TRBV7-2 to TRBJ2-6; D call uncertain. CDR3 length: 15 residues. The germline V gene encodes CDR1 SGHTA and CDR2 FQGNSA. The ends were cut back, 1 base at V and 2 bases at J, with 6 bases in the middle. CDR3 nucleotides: TGTGCCAGCAGCTTAGTAGGGACTGGGGCCAACGTCCTGACTTTC. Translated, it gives CASSLVGTGANVLTF.

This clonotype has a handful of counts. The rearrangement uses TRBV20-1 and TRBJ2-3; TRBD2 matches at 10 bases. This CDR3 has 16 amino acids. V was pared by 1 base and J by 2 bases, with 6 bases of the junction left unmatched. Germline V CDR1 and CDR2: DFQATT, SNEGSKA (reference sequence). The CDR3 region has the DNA TGCAGTGCTAGAGTACCGGGACTAGCGTTCACAGATACGCAGTATTTT. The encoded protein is CSARVPGLAFTDTQYF.

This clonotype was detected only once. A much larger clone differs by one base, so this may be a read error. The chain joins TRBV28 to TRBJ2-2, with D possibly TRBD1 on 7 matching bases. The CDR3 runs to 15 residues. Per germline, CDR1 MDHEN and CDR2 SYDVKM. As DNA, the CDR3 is TGTGCCACACCCCGCGGGACAGATAACACCGGGGGGCTGTTTTTT. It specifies CATPRGTDNTGGLFF.

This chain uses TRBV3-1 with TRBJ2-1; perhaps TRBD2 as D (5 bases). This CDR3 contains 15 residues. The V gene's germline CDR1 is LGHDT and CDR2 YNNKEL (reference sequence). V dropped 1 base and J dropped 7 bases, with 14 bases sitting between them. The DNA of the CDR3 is TGTGCCAGCAGCCAAGTACGAAGCGGTCTAAATGAGCAGTTCTTC. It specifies CASSQVRSGLNEQFF.

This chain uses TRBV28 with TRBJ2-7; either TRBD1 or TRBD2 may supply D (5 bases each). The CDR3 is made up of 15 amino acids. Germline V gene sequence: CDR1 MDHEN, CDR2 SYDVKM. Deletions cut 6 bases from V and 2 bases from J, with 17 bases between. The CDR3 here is CASSPLFRGTYEQYF. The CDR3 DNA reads TGTGCCAGCAGCCCTCTATTCCGGGGCACCTACGAGCAGTACTTC.